A selection of T cell receptor beta chains follows, all from one sample in a study of shared clonotypes between healthy human individuals. Profiled with immunoSEQ multiplex PCR; TCRdb holds only in-frame clones, not every one. The repertoire includes 2 million to 2.5 million clones, roughly 95% of them detected once, and roughly 1% sits in the top ten. Specimen: naive CD8+ T cells sorted from blood. The receptors here all came from a man aged 18 to 30 in good health. CDR3s include the opening cysteine and the closing phenylalanine or tryptophan.

j_call | v_call | cdr3_aa
TRBJ1-1 | TRBV10-3 | CAIRSDSDTNTEAFF
TRBJ2-5 | TRBV5-6 | CASSLLMAAQETQYF
TRBJ2-1 | TRBV4-1 | CASSPTGSNNEQFF
TRBJ2-1 | TRBV5-1 | CASSPAGTGGGESYNEQFF
TRBJ2-2 | TRBV30 | CAKRGQSTGELFF
TRBJ2-1 | TRBV4-3 | CASSQGLANEQFF
TRBJ1-2 | TRBV18 | CASSPRGVREDYGYTF
TRBJ1-2 | TRBV5-6 | CASSLGFVNYGYTF
TRBJ1-4 | TRBV28 | CASSLNEKLFF
TRBJ2-2 | TRBV29-1 | CSVEEGSANTGELFF
TRBJ2-3 | TRBV4-3 | CASSQLLAGEVDTQYF
TRBJ2-3 | TRBV5-4 | CASMSGGRDTQYF
TRBJ2-7 | TRBV5-4 | CASSRPGQPDYEQYF
TRBJ1-1 | TRBV28 | CASSGVGMNTEAFF
TRBJ2-7 | TRBV7-9 | CASSSDTTYEQYF
TRBJ2-7 | TRBV30 | CASDAGGNEQYF
TRBJ2-7 | TRBV29-1 | CSVETGNEQYF
TRBJ2-7 | TRBV30 | CAWSVSGGYEQYF
TRBJ2-1 | TRBV7-2 | CASSSSLIAGAPYNEQFF
TRBJ1-2 | TRBV6-1 | CASSPVLGGNYGYTF
TRBJ2-7 | TRBV15 | CATSGDRGYEQYF
TRBJ1-1 | TRBV5-4 | CASSWPGANTEAFF
TRBJ1-1 | TRBV6-5 | CASSYQGGAFF
TRBJ2-3 | TRBV14 | CASSQDTRDSFTDTQYF
TRBJ1-2 | TRBV18 | CASSPLDRGLWYGYTF
TRBJ2-3 | TRBV19 | CASSLSGERGYTDTQYF
TRBJ1-1 | TRBV5-1 | CASSLSTGGRTEAFF
TRBJ1-2 | TRBV11-2 | CASSSMTDGYTF
TRBJ1-4 | TRBV30 | CAWSVTSKEKLFF
TRBJ1-1 | TRBV5-6 | CASSLAEGTEAFF
TRBJ2-1 | TRBV6-5 | CASSLIAGEVNEQFF
TRBJ2-1 | TRBV10-3 | CAISDWRGTIDEQFF
TRBJ2-1 | TRBV15 | CATSHREIYNEQFF
TRBJ1-1 | TRBV5-6 | CASSAGGATEAFF
TRBJ1-2 | TRBV6-1 | CASTDPGTGNGYTF